These 14 T cell receptor beta chains were sequenced from one sample in a study of metastatic and nonmetastatic thyroid tumors. Thyroid surgery had not been preceded by any treatment in any patient. TCRdb re-called the PCR reads through MiXCR. The sample includes approximately 69,000 clones, more than 13% of them seen just once. The material sequenced was blood. Receptor source: a male donor with papillary thyroid cancer or a benign thyroid nodule (not recorded which). Some clones in this sample may be carry-over from other donors' samples.

In this sample, this clone turned up many times. Other DNA sequences in this specimen translate into the identical CDR3. The chain is built from TRBV29-1 and TRBJ2-2; 7 bases agree with TRBD2. Germline CDR1 is SQVTM and CDR2 is ANQGSEA. The length of the CDR3 is 14 residues. J lost 1 base, V lost 7 bases, and 6 bases had no gene match. The CDR3 DNA sequence: TGCAGCGGTGGCTCTAGCGGGAACACCGGGGAGCTGTTTTTT. This codes for CSGGSSGNTGELFF.

Only one count was recorded for this clone. This rearrangement joins TRBV11-3 to TRBJ2-3, with TRBD2 matching 8 bases. With 3 bases clipped from V and 5 bases from J, the junction kept 7 bases outside the gene matches. This CDR3 has 15 amino acids. Per germline, CDR1 SGHNT and CDR2 YENEEA. CDR3 protein: CASSFSGRAIDTQYF. For the CDR3, the DNA is TGTGCCAGCAGCTTTTCCGGGAGGGCCATAGATACGCAGTATTTT.

This clone was seen at least ten times. The CDR3 region has the DNA TGTGCCAGCAGCGGGGAGCAGGTCTTCACCAACAATGAGCAGTTCTTC. The encoded protein is CASSGEQVFTNNEQFF. V is TRBV5-6 and J is TRBJ2-1; TRBD2 might be the D (5 bases). Germline CDR1 SGHDT, CDR2 YYEEEE. Trimming left V 4 bases short and J 5 bases short, with 19 bases between. The length of the CDR3 is 16 residues.

This clone was counted many times. The chain employs TRBV6-1 and TRBJ2-3; D is tentatively TRBD1 or TRBD2 (7 bases each). The germline gives CDR1 MNHNS, CDR2 SASEGT. Deletions cut 9 bases from V and 5 bases from J, with 15 bases between. The CDR3 loop spans 13 amino acids. The CDR3 sequence is CASKGGGRDTQYF. The CDR3 coding sequence is TGTGCCAGTAAGGGAGGGGGCAGAGATACGCAGTATTTT.

This rearrangement joins TRBV6-1 to TRBJ2-7, with 8 bases matching TRBD1. The V segment lost 5 bases and the J segment 4 bases; nucleotides outside the gene matches: 10. Germline CDR1 reads MNHNS; CDR2 reads SASEGT. The CDR3 totals 15 residues. For the CDR3, the DNA is TGTGCCAGCAGTCAGGACAGGGCGTTGTCATACGAGCAGTACGTC. Its protein product is CASSQDRALSYEQYV.

This clone was recorded at least ten times. This chain connects TRBV7-9 to TRBJ1-2; 9 bases are a match to TRBD1. After removal of 4 bases from V and 4 bases from J, the junction contained 7 bases not matched to a gene. CDR1 and CDR2 from the germline V gene are SEHNR and FQNEAQ (reference sequence). The CDR3 has 15 amino acids. CDR3 DNA: TGTGCCAGCAGCTATGAGGGACAGGGAGGCTATGGCTACACCTTC. It yields the protein CASSYEGQGGYGYTF.

The table lists this clone with many counts. The V call is TRBV7-2, the J call TRBJ1-1, with 12 positions matching TRBD1. J was trimmed by 5 bases and V by 4 bases; bases with no gene match: 14. Per the germline V gene, CDR1 is SGHTA and CDR2 is FQGNSA. The CDR3 is 18 amino acids. The chain's CDR3 is CASSYPVPGQGASTEAFF. CDR3 nucleotides: TGTGCCAGCAGCTACCCCGTTCCGGGACAGGGGGCTTCGACTGAAGCTTTCTTT.

This clone occurred many times. The chain joins TRBV12-3 or TRBV12-4 to TRBJ2-5; 7 bases align to TRBD2. The CDR3 sequence is 13 residues long. V was pared by 3 bases and J by 5 bases, with 3 bases of the junction left unmatched. The CDR3 spells CASSFGGWETQYF. The CDR3 DNA reads TGTGCCAGCAGTTTCGGGGGGTGGGAGACCCAGTACTTC.

This clone was observed at least ten times. The chain joins TRBV10-2 to TRBJ1-1, with TRBD1 as a possible D gene (6 bases). From germline, CDR1 is WSHSY and CDR2 SAAADI. Trimming removed 3 bases from V and 5 bases from J, with 16 bases in between. The CDR3 loop spans 15 amino acids. This CDR3 reads CASSDGGGRGTEAFF. The CDR3 coding sequence is TGCGCCAGCAGTGACGGTGGGGGGCGCGGTACTGAAGCTTTCTTT.

In regard to this clone: A much larger clone differs from this one at a single base, so this may be a read error. The gene calls are TRBV9 and TRBJ2-2, with a tentative D call TRBD2 (6 bases). The germline V and J ends were trimmed by 3 bases and 1 base, with 16 bases remaining between them. This CDR3 is built from 17 residues. CDR1 and CDR2 from the germline V gene are SGDLS and YYNGEE. The CDR3 loop reads CASSAPRGSENTGELFF. For the CDR3, the DNA is TGTGCCAGCAGCGCCCCCCGGGGGAGCGAGAACACCGGGGAGCTGTTTTTT. Full variable domain (outside the CDR3, taken from reference TRBV9 and TRBJ2-2): DSGVTQTPKHLITATGQRVTLRCSPRSGDLSVYWYQQSLDQGLQFLIQYYNGEERAKGNILERFSAQQFPDLHSELNLSSLELGDSALYFCASSAPRGSENTGELFFGEGSRLTVL.

This clone was counted only a few times. The chain joins TRBV19 to TRBJ2-7; possible D gene TRBD1, 5 bases. The CDR3 covers 15 residues. Germline V gives CDR1 LNHDA, CDR2 SQIVND (reference sequence). Trimming cost V 4 bases and J 0 bases, with 13 bases left between them. CDR3 in amino acids: CASSTKGYRSYEQYF. The DNA for the CDR3 is TGTGCCAGTAGTACCAAGGGGTACCGCTCCTACGAGCAGTACTTC. Variable domain in full (rest from reference TRBV19 and TRBJ2-7): DGGITQSPKYLFRKEGQNVTLSCEQNLNHDAMYWYRQDPGQGLRLIYYSQIVNDFQKGDIAEGYSVSREKKESFPLTVTSAQKNPTAFYLCASSTKGYRSYEQYFGPGTRLTVT.

The table lists this clone with many counts. The chain links TRBV29-1 to TRBJ2-7; D perhaps matches TRBD2 (5 bases). V was shortened by 7 bases and J by 3 bases, with 16 bases between the two germline ends. This CDR3 spans 13 amino acids. From germline, CDR1 is SQVTM and CDR2 ANQGSEA. The CDR3 protein is CSGIAHDGYEQYF. The CDR3 region has the DNA TGCAGCGGGATAGCGCATGATGGCTACGAGCAGTACTTC.

This clone was observed at least ten times. The chain uses TRBV12-3 or TRBV12-4 and TRBJ2-2; D possibly corresponds to TRBD2 (6 bases). Trimming cost V 6 bases and J 5 bases, with 10 bases left between them. This CDR3 is 13 amino acids long. DNA for the CDR3: TGTGCCAGCAGAAAACTAGCAACCGGGGAGCTGTTTTTT. Its protein is CASRKLATGELFF.

Comments on this clone: This may be a read error: a much more frequent sequence differs by one nucleotide. The V and J genes are TRBV16 and TRBJ1-1, with D unresolved. Germline CDR1 KGHSY, CDR2 FQNENV. This CDR3 is 13 amino acids long. The CDR3 coding sequence is TGTGCCAGCATCCAAACAACGAACACTGAAGCTTTCTTT. Translating it yields CASIQTTNTEAFF.